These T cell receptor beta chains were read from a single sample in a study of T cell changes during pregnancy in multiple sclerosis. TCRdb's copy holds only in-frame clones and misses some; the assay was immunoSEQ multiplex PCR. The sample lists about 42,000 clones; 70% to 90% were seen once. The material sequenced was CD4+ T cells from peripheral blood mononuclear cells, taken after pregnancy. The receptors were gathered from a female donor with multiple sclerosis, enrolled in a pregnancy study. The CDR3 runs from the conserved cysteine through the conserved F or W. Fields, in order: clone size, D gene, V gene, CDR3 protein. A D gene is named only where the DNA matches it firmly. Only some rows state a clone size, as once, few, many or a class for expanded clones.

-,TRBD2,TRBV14,CASSHLGLAGLSYNEQFF
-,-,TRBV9,CASSPRRGNGNTIYF
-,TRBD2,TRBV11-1,CASSLGGRGSGGTYNEQFF
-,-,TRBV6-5,CASSYAVSGTIYF
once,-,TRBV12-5,CASGPSDTLPQKLFF
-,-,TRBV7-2,CASSSAWRGELFF
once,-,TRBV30,CAWRGPTFYGYTF
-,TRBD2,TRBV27,CASRPGLAGGRGTDTQYF
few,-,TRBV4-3,CASSQDHSTLRPQHF
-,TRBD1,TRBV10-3,CAISVLRTGSHNEQFF
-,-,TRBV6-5,CASSSDTTLPNYGYTF
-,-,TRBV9,CASSVGPAGNTGELFF
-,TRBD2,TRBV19,CASKDPGLEGNEQFF
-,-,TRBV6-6,CASSPRGGEGGYTF
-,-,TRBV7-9,CASSPTEGPWGQDTQYF
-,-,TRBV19,CASVSSYNSPLHF
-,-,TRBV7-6,CASSPRGERKKLFF
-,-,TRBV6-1,CASNPTANYGYTF
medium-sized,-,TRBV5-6,CASSIGLRNTEAFF
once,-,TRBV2,CASAGRSYTDTQYF
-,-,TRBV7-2,CASSLTEFNYGYTF
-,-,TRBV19,CASSISGVGNQPQHF
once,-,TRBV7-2,CASSFRDSSSYGYTF
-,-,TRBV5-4,CASSLGKGTPNTEAFF
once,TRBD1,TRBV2,CASSLTGTNVLTF
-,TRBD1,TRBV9,CASSRTGLHQPQHF
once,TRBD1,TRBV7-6,CASGNRDRGQQYF
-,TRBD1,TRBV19,CASSTGQGVAEQFF
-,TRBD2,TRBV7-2,CASSFASGGAFEQFF
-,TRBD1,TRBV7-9,CASSFRTGTSTEAFF
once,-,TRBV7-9,CASSFGYTEAFF
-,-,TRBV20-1,CSAGTGDTQYF
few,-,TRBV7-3,CASSLRGGPGELFF
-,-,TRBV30,CAWICAAGISNQPQHF
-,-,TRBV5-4,CASSLAGWAGQETQYF
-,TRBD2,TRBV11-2,CASSPFGRGASNEQFF
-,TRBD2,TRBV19,CASSIELAGSNEQFF
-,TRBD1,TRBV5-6,CASSLGGTGSYGYTF